This T cell receptor beta chain is drawn from a study of shared clonotypes between healthy human individuals. Study-wide background: In total, the donors were a couple of women and a few men aged 18 to 49.

Study-level results: Represented diversity, genetic and exposure-history alike, was limited by few donors.

Worth noting for this clone: Its antigen remains unknown.

CD45RO-negative CD8 cells positively selected for CCR7 made up the naive population, which excluded terminally differentiated effector memory CD45RA+ cells. Every contributor of samples was a Caucasian grown-up residing in Nashville, Tennessee. V gave up 3 bases and J gave up 3 bases; unmatched junction bases: 5. Germline V gives CDR1 SEHNR, CDR2 FQNEAQ (reference sequence). The CDR3 has 15 residues. Researchers divided each subset's genomic DNA evenly across several immunoSEQ plates. Only in-frame clones appear in the TCRdb table, and some are missing; sequencing was by immunoSEQ multiplex PCR. This table holds under 850,000 clones, 80% to 95% found once.

The specimen sequenced was naive CD8+ T cells sorted from blood. The TCR comes from a man aged 25 to 45 in good health. The chain couples TRBV7-9 to TRBJ2-1; 7 bases line up with TRBD1. DNA for the CDR3: TGTGCCAGCAGCTTTCCAGGGGGAATCTACAATGAGCAGTTCTTC. It translates to CASSFPGGIYNEQFF. Using reference TRBV7-9 and TRBJ2-1 for the parts outside the CDR3, the full variable domain is DTGVSQNPRHKITKRGQNVTFRCDPISEHNRLYWYRQTLGQGPEFLTYFQNEAQLEKSRLLSDRFSAERPKGSFSTLEIQRTEQGDSAMYLCASSFPGGIYNEQFFGPGTRLTVL.